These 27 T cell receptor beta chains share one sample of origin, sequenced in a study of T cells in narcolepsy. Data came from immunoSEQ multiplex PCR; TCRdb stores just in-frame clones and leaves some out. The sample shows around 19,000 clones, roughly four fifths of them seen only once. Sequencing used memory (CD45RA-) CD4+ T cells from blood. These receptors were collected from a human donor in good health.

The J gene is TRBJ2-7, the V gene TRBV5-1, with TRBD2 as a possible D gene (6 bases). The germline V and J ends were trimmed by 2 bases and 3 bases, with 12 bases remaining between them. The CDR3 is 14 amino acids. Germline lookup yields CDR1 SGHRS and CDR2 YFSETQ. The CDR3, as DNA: TGCGCCAGCAGCTTTAATGCGGGACTCTACGAGCAGTACTTC. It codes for CASSFNAGLYEQYF.

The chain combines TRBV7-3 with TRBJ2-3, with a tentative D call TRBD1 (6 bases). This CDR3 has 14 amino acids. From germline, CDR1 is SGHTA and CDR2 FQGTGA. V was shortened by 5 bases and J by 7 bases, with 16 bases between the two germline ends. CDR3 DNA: TGTGCCAGCAGCCCCAGGGGCGGGTCCTATACGCAGTATTTT. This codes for CASSPRGGSYTQYF.

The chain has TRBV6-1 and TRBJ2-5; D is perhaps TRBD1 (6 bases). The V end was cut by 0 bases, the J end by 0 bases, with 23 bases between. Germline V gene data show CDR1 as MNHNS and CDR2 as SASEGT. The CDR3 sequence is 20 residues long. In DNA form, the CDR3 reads TGTGCCAGCAGTGAAGCATTTTGGGGGCGGACAGCAACGTACCAAGAGACCCAGTACTTC. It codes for CASSEAFWGRTATYQETQYF.

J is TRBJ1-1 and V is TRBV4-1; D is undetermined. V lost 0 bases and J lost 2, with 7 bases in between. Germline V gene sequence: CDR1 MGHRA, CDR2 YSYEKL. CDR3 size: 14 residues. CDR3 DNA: TGCGCCAGCAGCCAAGACAGACGAAACACTGAAGCTTTCTTT. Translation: CASSQDRRNTEAFF.

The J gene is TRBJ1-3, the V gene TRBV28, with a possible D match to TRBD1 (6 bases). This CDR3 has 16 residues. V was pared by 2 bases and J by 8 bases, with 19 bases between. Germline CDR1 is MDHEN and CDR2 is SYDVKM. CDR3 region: CASSLMGAVSPHTIYF. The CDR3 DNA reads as TGTGCCAGCAGTTTAATGGGGGCGGTCTCTCCGCACACCATATATTTT.

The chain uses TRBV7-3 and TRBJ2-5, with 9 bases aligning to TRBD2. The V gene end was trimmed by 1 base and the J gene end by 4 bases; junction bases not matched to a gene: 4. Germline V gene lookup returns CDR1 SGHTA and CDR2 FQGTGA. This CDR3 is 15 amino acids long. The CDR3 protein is CASSLRAGGPETQYF. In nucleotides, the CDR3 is TGTGCCAGCAGCTTAAGGGCGGGGGGGCCAGAGACCCAGTACTTC.

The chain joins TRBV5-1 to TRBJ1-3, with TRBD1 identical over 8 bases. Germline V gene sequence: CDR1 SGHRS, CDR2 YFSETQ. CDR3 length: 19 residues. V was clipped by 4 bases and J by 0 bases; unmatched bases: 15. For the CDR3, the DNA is TGCGCCAGCAGCCCCAAGGCTGGACAGGGAGGTGTCTCTGGAAACACCATATATTTT. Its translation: CASSPKAGQGGVSGNTIYF.

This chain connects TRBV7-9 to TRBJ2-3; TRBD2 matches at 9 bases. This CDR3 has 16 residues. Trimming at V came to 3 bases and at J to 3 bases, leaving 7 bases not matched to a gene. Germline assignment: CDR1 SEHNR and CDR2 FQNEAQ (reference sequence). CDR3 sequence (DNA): TGTGCCAGCAGCTTCTGGGCGGGGGGGCAGACAGATACGCAGTATTTT. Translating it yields CASSFWAGGQTDTQYF.

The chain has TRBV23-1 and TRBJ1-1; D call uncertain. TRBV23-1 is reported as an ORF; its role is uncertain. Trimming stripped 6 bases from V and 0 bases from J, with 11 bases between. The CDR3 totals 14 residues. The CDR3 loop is CASSRHRLNTEAFF. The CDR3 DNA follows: TGCGCCAGCAGCCGACATAGGCTGAACACTGAAGCTTTCTTT.

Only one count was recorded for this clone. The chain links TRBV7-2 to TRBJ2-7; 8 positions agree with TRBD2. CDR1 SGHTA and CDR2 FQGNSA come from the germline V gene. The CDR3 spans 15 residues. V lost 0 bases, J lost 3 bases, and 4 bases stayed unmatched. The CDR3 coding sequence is TGTGCCAGCAGCTTAGCAGCGGGAGCCGACTACGAGCAGTACTTC. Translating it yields CASSLAAGADYEQYF. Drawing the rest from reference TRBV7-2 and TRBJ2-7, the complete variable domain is GAGVSQSPSNKVTEKGKDVELRCDPISGHTALYWYRQSLGQGLEFLIYFQGNSAPDKSGLPSDRFSAERTGGSVSTLTIQRTQQEDSAVYLCASSLAAGADYEQYFGPGTRLTVT.

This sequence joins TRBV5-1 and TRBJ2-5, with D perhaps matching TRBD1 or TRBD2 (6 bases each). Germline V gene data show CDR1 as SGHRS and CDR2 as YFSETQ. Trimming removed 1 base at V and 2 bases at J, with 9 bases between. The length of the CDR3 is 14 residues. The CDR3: CASSLSGAQETQYF. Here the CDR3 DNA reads TGCGCCAGCAGCTTGTCGGGGGCGCAAGAGACCCAGTACTTC.

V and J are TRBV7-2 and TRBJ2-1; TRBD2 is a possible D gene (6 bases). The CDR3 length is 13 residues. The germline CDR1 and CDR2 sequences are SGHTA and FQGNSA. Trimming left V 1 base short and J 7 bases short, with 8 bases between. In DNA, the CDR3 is TGTGCCAGCAGCTTAGGGGCGGGAAATGAGCAGTTCTTC. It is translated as CASSLGAGNEQFF.

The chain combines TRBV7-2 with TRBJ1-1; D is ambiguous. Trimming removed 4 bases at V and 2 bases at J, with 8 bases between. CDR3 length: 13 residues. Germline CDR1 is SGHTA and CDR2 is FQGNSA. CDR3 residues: CASSYQLNTEAFF. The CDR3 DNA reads TGTGCCAGCAGCTACCAGCTTAACACTGAAGCTTTCTTT.

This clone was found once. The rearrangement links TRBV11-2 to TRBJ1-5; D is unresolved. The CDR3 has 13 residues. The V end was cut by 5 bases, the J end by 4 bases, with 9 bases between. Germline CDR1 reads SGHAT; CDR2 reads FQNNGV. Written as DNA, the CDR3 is TGTGCCAGCAGCCCCATGATGAATCAGCCCCAGCATTTT. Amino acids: CASSPMMNQPQHF.

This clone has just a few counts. CDR3 DNA sequence: TGTGCCAGCAGCGTAGACCCCTCGGGGCGATACGAGCAGTACTTC. It codes for CASSVDPSGRYEQYF. The V call is TRBV9, the J call TRBJ2-7; TRBD1 or TRBD2 may be the D gene (5 bases each). The CDR3 is 15 amino acids. V gave up 0 bases and J gave up 4 bases, with 14 bases separating them. Germline CDR1 SGDLS, CDR2 YYNGEE.

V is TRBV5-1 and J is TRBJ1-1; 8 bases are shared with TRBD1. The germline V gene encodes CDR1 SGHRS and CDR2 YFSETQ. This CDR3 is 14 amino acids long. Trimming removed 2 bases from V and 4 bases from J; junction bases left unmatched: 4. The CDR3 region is CASSLQGVGTEAFF. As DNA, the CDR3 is TGCGCCAGCAGCTTACAGGGGGTTGGCACTGAAGCTTTCTTT.

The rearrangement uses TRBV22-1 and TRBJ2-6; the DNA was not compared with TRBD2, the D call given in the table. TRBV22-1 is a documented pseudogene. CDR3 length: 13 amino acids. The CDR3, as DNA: TGTCCAAGCGAACAAAGTCGGGCCAACGTCCTGACTTTC. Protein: CPSEQSRANVLTF.

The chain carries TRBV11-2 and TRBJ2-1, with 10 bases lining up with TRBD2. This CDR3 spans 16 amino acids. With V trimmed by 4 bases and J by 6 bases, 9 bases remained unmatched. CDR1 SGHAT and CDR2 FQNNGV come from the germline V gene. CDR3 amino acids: CASSSASGRALNEQFF. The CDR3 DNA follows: TGTGCCAGCAGCTCAGCGAGCGGGAGGGCCCTCAATGAGCAGTTCTTC.

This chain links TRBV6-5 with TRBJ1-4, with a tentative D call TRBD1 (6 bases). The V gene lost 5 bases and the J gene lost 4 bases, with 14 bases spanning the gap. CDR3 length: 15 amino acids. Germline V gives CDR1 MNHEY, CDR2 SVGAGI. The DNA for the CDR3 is TGTGCCAGCAGTGCCGGAGGGGGGGTTAATGAAAAACTGTTTTTT. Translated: CASSAGGGVNEKLFF.

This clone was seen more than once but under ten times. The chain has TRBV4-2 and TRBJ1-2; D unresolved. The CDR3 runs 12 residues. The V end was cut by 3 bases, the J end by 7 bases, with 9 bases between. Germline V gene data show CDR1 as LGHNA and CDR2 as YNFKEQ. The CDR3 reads CASSQSISGYTF. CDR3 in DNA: TGTGCCAGCAGCCAGTCAATTAGTGGCTACACCTTC.

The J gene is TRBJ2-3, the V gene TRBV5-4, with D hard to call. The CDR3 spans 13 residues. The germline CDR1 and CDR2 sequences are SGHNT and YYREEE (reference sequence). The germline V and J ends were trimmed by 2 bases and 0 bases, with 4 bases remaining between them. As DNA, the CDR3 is TGTGCCAGCAGCTTCGGGAGCACAGATACGCAGTATTTT. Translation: CASSFGSTDTQYF. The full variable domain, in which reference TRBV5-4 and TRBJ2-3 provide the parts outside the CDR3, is ETGVTQSPTHLIKTRGQQVTLRCSSQSGHNTVSWYQQALGQGPQFIFQYYREEENGRGNFPPRFSGLQFPNYSSELNVNALELDDSALYLCASSFGSTDTQYFGPGTRLTVL.

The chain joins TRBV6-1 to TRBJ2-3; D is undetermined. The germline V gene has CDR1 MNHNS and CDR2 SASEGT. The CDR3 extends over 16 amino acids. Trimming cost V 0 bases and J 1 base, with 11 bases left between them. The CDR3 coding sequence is TGTGCCAGCAGTGAAGCCCGCATCGCCCGCACAGATACGCAGTATTTT. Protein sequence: CASSEARIARTDTQYF.

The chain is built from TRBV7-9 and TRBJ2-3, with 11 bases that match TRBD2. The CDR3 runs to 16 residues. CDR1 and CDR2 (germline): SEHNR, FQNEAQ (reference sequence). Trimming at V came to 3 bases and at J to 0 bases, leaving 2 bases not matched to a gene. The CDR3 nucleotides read TGTGCCAGCAGCTTGGGACTAGCGGAGAGCACAGATACGCAGTATTTT. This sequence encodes CASSLGLAESTDTQYF. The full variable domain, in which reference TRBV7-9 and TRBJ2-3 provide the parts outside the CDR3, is DTGVSQNPRHKITKRGQNVTFRCDPISEHNRLYWYRQTLGQGPEFLTYFQNEAQLEKSRLLSDRFSAERPKGSFSTLEIQRTEQGDSAMYLCASSLGLAESTDTQYFGPGTRLTVL.

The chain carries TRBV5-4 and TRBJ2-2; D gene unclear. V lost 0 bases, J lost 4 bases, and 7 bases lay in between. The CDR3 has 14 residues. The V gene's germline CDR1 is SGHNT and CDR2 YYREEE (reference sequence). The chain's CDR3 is CASSLDFGTGELFF. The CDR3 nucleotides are TGTGCCAGCAGCTTGGATTTCGGCACCGGGGAGCTGTTTTTT.

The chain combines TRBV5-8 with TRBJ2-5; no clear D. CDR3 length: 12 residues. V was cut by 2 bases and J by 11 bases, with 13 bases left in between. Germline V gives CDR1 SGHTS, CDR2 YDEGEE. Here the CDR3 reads CASSLTYREQYF. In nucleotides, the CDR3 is TGTGCCAGCAGCTTAACCTATCGAGAGCAGTACTTC.

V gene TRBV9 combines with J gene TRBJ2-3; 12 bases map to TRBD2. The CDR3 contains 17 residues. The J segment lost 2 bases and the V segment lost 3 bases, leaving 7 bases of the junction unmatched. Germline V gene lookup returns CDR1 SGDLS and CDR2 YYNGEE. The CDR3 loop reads CASSGLTSGGYTDTQYF. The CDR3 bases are TGTGCCAGCAGCGGCCTAACTAGCGGGGGGTACACAGATACGCAGTATTTT. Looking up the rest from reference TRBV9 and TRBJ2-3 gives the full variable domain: DSGVTQTPKHLITATGQRVTLRCSPRSGDLSVYWYQQSLDQGLQFLIQYYNGEERAKGNILERFSAQQFPDLHSELNLSSLELGDSALYFCASSGLTSGGYTDTQYFGPGTRLTVL.

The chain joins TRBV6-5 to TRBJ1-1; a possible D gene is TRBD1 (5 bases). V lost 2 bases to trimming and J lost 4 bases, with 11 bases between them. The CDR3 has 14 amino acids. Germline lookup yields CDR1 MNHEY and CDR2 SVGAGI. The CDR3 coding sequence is TGTGCCAGCAGTTACGGGGGGTCGGGCACTGAAGCTTTCTTT. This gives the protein CASSYGGSGTEAFF.